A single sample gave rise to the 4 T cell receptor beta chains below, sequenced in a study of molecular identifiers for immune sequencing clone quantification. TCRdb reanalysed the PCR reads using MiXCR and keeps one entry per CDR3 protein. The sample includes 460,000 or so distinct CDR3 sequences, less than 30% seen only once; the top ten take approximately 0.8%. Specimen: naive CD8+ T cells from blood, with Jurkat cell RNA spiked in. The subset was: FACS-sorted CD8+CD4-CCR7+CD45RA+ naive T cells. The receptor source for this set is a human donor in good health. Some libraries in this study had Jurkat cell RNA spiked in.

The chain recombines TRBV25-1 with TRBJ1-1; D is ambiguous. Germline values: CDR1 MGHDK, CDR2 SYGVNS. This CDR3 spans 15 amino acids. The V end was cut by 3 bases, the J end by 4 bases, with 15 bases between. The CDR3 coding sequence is TGTGCCAGCAGTGATCCTGCCGGGAGAAGCACTGAAGCTTTCTTT. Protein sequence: CASSDPAGRSTEAFF.

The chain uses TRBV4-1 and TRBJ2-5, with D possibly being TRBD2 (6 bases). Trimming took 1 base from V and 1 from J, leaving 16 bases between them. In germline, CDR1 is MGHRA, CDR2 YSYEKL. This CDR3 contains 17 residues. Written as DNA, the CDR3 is TGCGCCAGCAGCCAAGCAACTACCGGGACTCTCCAAGAGACCCAGTACTTC. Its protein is CASSQATTGTLQETQYF.

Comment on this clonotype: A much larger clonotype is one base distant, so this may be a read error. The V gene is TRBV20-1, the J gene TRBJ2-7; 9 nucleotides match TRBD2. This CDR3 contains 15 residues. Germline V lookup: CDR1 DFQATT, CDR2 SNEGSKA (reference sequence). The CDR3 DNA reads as TGCAGTGCCCGGACCCTAGCGGGAACCCCCTACGAGCCGTACTTC. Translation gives CSARTLAGTPYEPYF.

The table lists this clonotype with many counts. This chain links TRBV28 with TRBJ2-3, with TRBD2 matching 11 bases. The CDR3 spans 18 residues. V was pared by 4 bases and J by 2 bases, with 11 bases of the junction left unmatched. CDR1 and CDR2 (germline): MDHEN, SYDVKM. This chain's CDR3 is CASSSSPASGRLTDTQYF. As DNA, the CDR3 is TGTGCCAGCAGTTCCTCACCCGCTAGCGGGAGGCTCACAGATACGCAGTATTTT.